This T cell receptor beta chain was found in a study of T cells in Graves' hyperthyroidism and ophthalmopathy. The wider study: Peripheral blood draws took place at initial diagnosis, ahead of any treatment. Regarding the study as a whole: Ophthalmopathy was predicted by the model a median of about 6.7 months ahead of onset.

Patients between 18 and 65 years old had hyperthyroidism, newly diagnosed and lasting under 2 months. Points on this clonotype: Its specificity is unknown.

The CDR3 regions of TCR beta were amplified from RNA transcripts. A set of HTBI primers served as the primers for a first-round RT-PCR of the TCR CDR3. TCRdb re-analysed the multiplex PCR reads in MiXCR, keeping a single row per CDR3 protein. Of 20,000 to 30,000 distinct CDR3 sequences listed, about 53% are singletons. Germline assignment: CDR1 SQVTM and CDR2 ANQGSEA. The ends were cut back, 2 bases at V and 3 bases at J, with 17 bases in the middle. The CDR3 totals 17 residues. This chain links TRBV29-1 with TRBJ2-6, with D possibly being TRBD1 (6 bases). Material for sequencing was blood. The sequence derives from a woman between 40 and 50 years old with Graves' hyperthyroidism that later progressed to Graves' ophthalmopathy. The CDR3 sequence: CSVEYRAGAGGANVLTF. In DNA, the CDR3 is TGCAGCGTTGAATATCGGGCAGGGGCAGGTGGGGCCAACGTCCTGACTTTC.